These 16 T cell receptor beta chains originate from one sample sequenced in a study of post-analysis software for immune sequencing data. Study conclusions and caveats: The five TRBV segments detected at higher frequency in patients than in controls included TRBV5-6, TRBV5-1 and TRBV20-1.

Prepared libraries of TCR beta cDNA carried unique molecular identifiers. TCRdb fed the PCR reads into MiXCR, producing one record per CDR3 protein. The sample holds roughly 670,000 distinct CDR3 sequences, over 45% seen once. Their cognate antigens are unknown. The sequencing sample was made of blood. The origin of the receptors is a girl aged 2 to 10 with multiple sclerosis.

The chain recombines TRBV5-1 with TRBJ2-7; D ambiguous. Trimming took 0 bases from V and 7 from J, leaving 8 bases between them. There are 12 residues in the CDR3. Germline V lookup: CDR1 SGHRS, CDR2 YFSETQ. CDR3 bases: TGCGCCAGCAGCTTGGGGGTAGCAGAGCAGTACTTC. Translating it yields CASSLGVAEQYF.

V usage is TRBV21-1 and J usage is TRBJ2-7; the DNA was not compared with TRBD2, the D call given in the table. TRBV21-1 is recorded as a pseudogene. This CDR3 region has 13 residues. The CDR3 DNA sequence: TGTGCCAGCAGCAAAATAGGGCCTCTCGAGCAGTACTTC. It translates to CASSKIGPLEQYF.

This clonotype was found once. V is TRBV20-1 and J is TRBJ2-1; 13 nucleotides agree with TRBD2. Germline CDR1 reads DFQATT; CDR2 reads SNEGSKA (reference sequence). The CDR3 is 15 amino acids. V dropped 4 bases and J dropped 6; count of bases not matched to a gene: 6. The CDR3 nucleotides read TGCAGTGCTACCACTAGCGGGAGGGGGGGCAATGAGCAGTTCTTC. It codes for CSATTSGRGGNEQFF.

CDR3 residues: CASSGTAKKGDTQYF. The CDR3 coding sequence is TGTGCCAGCAGCGGGACAGCTAAAAAGGGGGATACGCAGTATTTT. V and J are TRBV7-2 and TRBJ2-3; the match to TRBD1 covers 7 bases. The CDR3 runs 15 residues. The junction had 11 bases not matched to a gene; V was cut back by 5 bases and J by 6 bases. The germline V gene encodes CDR1 SGHTA and CDR2 FQGNSA.

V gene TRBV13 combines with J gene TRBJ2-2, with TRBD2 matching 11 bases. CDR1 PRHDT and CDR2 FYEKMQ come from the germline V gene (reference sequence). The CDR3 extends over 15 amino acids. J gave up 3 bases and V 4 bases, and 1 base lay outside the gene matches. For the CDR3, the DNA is TGTGCCAGCAGCTCTAGCGGGGGGTACACCGGGGAGCTGTTTTTT. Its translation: CASSSSGGYTGELFF.

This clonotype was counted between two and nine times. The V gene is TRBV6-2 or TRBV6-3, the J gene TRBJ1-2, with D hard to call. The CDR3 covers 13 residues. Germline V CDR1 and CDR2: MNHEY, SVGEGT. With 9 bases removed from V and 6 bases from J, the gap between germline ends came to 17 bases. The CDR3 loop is CASRTDGGNGYTF. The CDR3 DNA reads TGTGCCAGTAGGACGGACGGTGGAAATGGCTACACCTTC.

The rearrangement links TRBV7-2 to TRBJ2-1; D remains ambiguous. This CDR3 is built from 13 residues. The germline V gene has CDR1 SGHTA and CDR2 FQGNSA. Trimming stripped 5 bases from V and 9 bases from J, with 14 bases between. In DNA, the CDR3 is TGTGCCAGCAGCCCGGTGTTGTGGGTTGAGCAGTTCTTC. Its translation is CASSPVLWVEQFF.

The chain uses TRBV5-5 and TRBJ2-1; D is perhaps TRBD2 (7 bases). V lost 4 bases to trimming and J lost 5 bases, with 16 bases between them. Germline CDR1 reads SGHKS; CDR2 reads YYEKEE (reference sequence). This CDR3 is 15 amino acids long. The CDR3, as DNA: TGTGCCAGCAGCCAGGCGGGGGCAGGGCACAATGAGCAGTTCTTC. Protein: CASSQAGAGHNEQFF.

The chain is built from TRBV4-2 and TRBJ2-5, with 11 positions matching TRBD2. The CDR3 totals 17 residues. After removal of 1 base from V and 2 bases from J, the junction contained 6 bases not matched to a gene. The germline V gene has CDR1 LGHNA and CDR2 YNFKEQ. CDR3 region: CASSQGSSGGLQETQYF. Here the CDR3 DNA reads TGTGCCAGCAGCCAAGGATCTAGCGGGGGGCTACAAGAGACCCAGTACTTC.

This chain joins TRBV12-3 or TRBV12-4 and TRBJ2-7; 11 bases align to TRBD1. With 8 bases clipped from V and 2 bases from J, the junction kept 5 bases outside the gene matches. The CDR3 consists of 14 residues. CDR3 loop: CASGRDRGAYEQYF. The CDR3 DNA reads TGTGCCAGCGGCCGGGACAGGGGGGCCTACGAGCAGTACTTC.

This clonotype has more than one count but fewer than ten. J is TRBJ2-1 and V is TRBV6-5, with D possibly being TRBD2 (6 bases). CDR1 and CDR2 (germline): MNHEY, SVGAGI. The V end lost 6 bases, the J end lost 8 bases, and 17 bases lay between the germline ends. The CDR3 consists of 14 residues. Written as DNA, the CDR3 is TGTGCCAGCAGGGGGACTGGCTGGTCCGATGAGCAGTTCTTC. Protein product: CASRGTGWSDEQFF.

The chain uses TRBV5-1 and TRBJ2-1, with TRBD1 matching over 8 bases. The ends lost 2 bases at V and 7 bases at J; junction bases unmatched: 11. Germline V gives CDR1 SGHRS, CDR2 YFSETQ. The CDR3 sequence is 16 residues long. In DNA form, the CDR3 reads TGCGCCAGCAGCTTATCTCCGGGACAGGCCCCAAATGAGCAGTTCTTC. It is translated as CASSLSPGQAPNEQFF.

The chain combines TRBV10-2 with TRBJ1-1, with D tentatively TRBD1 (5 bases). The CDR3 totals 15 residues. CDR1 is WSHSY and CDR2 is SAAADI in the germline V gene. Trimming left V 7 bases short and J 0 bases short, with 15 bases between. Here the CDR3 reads CASIGGPGVNTEAFF. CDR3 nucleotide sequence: TGCGCCAGCATCGGGGGACCCGGGGTGAACACTGAAGCTTTCTTT.

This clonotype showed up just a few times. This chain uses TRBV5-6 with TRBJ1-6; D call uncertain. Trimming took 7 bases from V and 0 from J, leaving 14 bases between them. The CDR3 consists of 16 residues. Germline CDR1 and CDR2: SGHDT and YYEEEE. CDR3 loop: CASDLSGGSYNSPLHF. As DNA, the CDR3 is TGTGCCAGCGACCTATCAGGCGGCTCCTATAATTCACCCCTCCACTTT. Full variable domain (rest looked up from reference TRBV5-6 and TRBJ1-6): DAGVTQSPTHLIKTRGQQVTLRCSPKSGHDTVSWYQQALGQGPQFIFQYYEEEERQRGNFPDRFSGHQFPNYSSELNVNALLLGDSALYLCASDLSGGSYNSPLHFGNGTRLTVT.

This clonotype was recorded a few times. The CDR3 DNA reads TGTGCCAGCAGCTTGTTAACCGGGTCTGATACGCAGTATTTT. Its protein product is CASSLLTGSDTQYF. The rearrangement joins TRBV7-6 to TRBJ2-3; D ambiguous. Germline loops: CDR1 SGHVS, CDR2 FNYEAQ. This CDR3 spans 14 amino acids. V shed 3 bases and J shed 6 bases, with 13 bases lying between them.

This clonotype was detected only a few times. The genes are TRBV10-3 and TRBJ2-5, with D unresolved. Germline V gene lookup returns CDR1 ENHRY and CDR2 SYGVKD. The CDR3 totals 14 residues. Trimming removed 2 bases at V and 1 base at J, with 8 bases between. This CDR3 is CAISEIPGQETQYF. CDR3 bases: TGTGCCATCAGTGAGATTCCAGGCCAAGAGACCCAGTACTTC.